Following are 2 T cell receptor beta chains from one sample sequenced in a study of blood T cell repertoires in COVID-19. Only in-frame clones appear in the TCRdb table, and some are missing; sequencing was by immunoSEQ multiplex PCR. The table records about 120,000 clones, roughly 90% of them present only once. Sequencing was performed on peripheral blood. The receptors shown here come from a woman in her sixties or seventies with COVID-19, enrolled during active disease.

The chain recombines TRBV27 with TRBJ1-5; 9 positions match TRBD1. Trimming removed 0 bases from V and 6 bases from J; junction bases left unmatched: 15. Looked up from germline, CDR1 is MNHEY and CDR2 is SMNVEV (reference sequence). The CDR3 is 19 amino acids. The CDR3 spells CASSLSRDRVELAGQPQHF. In DNA, the CDR3 is TGTGCCAGCAGTTTATCTCGGGACAGGGTAGAATTAGCGGGTCAGCCCCAGCATTTT.

This clone was recorded once. The chain joins TRBV19 to TRBJ1-2, with D uncertain. The V gene lost 3 bases and the J gene lost 4 bases, with 6 bases spanning the gap. The length of the CDR3 is 12 residues. Germline V gene data show CDR1 as LNHDA and CDR2 as SQIVND (reference sequence). CDR3: CASSINIYGYTF. The DNA for the CDR3 is TGTGCCAGTAGTATCAACATCTATGGCTACACCTTC.